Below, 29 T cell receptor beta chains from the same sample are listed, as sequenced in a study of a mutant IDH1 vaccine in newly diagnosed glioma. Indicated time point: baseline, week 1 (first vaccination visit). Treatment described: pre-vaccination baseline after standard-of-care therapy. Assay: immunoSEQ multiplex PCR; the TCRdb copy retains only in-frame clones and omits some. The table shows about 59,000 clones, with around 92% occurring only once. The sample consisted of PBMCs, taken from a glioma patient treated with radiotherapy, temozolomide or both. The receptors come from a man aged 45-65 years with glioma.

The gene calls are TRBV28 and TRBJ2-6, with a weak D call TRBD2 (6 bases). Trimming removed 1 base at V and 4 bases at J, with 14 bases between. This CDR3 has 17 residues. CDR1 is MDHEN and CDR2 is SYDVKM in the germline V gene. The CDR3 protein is CASSLSPGGTGANVLTF. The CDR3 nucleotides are TGTGCCAGCAGTTTATCCCCCGGGGGTACAGGGGCCAACGTCCTGACTTTC. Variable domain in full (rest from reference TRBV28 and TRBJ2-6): DVKVTQSSRYLVKRTGEKVFLECVQDMDHENMFWYRQDPGLGLRLIYFSYDVKMKEKGDIPEGYSVSREKKERFSLILESASTNQTSMYLCASSLSPGGTGANVLTFGAGSRLTVL.

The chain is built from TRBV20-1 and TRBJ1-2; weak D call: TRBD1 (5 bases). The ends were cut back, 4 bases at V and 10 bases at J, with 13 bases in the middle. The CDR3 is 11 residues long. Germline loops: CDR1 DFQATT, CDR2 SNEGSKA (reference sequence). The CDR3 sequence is CSATRGRDYTF. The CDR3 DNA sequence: TGCAGTGCTACAAGGGGTCGGGACTACACCTTC.

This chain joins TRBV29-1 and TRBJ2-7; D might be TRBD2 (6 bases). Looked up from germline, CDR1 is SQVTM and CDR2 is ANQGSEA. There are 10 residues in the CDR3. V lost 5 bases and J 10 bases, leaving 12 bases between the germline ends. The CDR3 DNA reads TGCAGCGTTAGGGACTTACTCCAGTACTTC. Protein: CSVRDLLQYF.

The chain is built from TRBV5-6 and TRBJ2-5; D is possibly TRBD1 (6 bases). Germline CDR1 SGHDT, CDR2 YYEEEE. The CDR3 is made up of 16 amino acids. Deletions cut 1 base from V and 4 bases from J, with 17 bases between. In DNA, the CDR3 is TGTGCCAGCAGCTTGACCGGGACAAGGGGGAGAGAGACCCAGTACTTC. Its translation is CASSLTGTRGRETQYF.

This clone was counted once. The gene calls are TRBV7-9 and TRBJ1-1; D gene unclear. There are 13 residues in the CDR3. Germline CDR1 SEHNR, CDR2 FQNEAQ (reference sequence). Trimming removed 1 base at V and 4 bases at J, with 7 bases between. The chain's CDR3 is CASSLGPVTEAFF. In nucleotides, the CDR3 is TGTGCCAGCAGCTTAGGTCCAGTCACTGAAGCTTTCTTT.

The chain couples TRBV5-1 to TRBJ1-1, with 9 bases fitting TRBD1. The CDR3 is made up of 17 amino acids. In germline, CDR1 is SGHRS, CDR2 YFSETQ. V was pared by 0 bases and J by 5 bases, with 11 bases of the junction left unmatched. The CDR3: CASSLAIVGQGGTEAFF. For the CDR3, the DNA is TGCGCCAGCAGCTTGGCCATTGTGGGACAGGGAGGGACTGAAGCTTTCTTT.

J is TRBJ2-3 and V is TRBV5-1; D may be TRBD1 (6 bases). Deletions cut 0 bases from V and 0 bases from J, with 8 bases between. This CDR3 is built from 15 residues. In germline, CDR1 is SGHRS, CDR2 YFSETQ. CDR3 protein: CASSLEGHSTDTQYF. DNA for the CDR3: TGCGCCAGCAGCTTGGAGGGACACAGCACAGATACGCAGTATTTT.

The CDR3 spells CASSLIPSGSTEAFF. CDR3 DNA sequence: TGTGCCAGCAGCCTCATACCCTCAGGGAGCACTGAAGCTTTCTTT. The chain carries TRBV14 and TRBJ1-1; weak D call: TRBD1 (5 bases). The length of the CDR3 is 15 residues. The V end lost 4 bases, the J end lost 4 bases, and 16 bases lay between the germline ends. CDR1 SGHDN and CDR2 FVKESK come from the germline V gene. Full variable domain (remainder filled in from reference TRBV14 and TRBJ1-1): EAGVTQFPSHSVIEKGQTVTLRCDPISGHDNLYWYRRVMGKEIKFLLHFVKESKQDESGMPNNRFLAERTGGTYSTLKVQPAELEDSGVYFCASSLIPSGSTEAFFGQGTRLTVV.

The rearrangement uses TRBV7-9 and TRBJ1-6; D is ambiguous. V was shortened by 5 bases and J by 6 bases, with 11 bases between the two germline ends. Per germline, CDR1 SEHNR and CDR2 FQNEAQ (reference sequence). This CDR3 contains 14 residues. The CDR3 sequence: CASSTPGINSPLHF. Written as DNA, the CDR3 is TGTGCCAGCAGCACACCCGGGATTAATTCACCCCTCCACTTT.

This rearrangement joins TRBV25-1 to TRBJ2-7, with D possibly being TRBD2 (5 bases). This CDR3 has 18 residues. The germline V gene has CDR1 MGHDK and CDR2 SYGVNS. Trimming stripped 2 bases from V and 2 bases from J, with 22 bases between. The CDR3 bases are TGTGCCAGCAGTGAACCCTCGGCGAGGGCCCGAAGCCCCTACGAGCAGTACTTC. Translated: CASSEPSARARSPYEQYF.

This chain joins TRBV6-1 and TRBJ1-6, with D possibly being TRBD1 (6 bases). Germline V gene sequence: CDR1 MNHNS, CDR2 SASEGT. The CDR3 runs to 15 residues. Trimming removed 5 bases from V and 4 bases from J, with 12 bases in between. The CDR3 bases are TGTGCCAGCAGTAGGACAGTCGCATATAATTCACCCCTCCACTTT. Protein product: CASSRTVAYNSPLHF.

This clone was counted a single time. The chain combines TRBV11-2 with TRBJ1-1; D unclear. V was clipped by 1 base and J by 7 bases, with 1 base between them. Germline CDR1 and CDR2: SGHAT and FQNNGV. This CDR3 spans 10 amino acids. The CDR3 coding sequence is TGTGCCAGCAGCTTAGGTGAAGCTTTCTTT. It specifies CASSLGEAFF.

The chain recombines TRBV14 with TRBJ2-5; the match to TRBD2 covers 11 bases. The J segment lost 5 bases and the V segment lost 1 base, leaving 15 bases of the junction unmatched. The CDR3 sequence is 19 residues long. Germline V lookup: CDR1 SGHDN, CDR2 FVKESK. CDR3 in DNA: TGTGCCAGCAGCCAAGCGAGAGAGGTAGCGGGGGGGCTAGAGGAGACCCAGTACTTC. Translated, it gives CASSQAREVAGGLEETQYF.

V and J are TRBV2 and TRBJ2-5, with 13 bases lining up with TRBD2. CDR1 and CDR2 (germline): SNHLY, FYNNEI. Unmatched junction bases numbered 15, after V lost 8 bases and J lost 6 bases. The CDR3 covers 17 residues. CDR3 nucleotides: TGTGCCAGCCGTGGACTAGCGGGAGTTCGACAGTCCAAGACCCAGTACTTC. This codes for CASRGLAGVRQSKTQYF.

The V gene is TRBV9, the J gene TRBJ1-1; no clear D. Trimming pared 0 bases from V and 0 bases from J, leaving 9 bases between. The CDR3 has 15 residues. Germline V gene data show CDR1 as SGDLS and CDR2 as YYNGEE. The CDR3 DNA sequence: TGTGCCAGCAGCGTAGGAACAACTCTGAACACTGAAGCTTTCTTT. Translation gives CASSVGTTLNTEAFF.

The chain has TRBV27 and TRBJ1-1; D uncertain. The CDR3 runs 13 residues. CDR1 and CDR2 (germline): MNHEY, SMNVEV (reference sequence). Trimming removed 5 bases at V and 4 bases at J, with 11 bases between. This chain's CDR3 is CASSTHSRTEAFF. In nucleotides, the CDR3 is TGTGCCAGCAGTACCCACAGCCGCACTGAAGCTTTCTTT.

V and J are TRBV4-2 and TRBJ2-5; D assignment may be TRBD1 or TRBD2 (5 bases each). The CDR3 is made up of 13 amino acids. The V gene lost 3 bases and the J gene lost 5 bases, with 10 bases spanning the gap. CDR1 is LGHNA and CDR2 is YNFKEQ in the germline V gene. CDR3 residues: CASSQGVRETQYF. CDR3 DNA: TGTGCCAGCAGCCAGGGGGTTAGGGAGACCCAGTACTTC.

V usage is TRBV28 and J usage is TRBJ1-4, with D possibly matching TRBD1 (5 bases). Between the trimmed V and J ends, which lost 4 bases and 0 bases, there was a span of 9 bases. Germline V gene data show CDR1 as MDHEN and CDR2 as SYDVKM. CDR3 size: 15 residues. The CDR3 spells CASSYAGTTNEKLFF. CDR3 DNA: TGTGCCAGCAGTTATGCAGGGACAACTAATGAAAAACTGTTTTTT.

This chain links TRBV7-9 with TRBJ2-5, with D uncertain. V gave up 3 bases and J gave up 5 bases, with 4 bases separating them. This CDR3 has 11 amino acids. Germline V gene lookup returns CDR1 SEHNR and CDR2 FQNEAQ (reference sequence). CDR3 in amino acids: CASSLWETQYF. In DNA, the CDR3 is TGTGCCAGCAGCTTGTGGGAGACCCAGTACTTC.

The CDR3 DNA is TGCGCCAGCAGCCAAGACCGGAGCGGCTATGGCTACACCTTC. This sequence encodes CASSQDRSGYGYTF. The rearrangement uses TRBV4-1 and TRBJ1-2; D unclear. CDR1 and CDR2 from the germline V gene are MGHRA and YSYEKL. Trimming took 0 bases from V and 4 from J, leaving 9 bases between them. The CDR3 loop spans 14 amino acids.

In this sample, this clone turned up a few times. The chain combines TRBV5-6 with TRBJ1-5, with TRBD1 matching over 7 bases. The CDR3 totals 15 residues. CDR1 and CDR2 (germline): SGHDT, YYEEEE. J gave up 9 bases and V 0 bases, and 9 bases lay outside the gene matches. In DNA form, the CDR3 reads TGTGCCAGCAGCTTGGAGGGGGCCGGGGTAAGGCCCCAGCATTTT. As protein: CASSLEGAGVRPQHF.

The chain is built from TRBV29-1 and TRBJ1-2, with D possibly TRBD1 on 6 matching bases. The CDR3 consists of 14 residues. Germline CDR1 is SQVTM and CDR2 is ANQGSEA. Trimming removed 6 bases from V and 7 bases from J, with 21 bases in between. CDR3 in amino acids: CSVPGAGASGGYTF. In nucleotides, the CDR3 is TGCAGCGTCCCGGGGGCAGGGGCCAGTGGTGGCTACACCTTC.

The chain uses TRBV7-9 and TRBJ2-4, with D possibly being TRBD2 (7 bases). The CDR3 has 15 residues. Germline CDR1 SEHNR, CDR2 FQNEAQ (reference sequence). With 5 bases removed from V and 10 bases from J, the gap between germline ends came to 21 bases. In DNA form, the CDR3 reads TGTGCCAGCAGCCGGCTAGCGGTTCCCCAGGGGATTCAGTACTTC. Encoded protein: CASSRLAVPQGIQYF.

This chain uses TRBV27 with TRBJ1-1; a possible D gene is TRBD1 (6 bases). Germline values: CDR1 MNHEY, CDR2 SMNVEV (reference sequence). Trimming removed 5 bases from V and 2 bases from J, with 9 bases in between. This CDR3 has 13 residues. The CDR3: CASSAGVNTEAFF. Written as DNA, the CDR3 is TGTGCCAGCAGTGCAGGGGTTAACACTGAAGCTTTCTTT.

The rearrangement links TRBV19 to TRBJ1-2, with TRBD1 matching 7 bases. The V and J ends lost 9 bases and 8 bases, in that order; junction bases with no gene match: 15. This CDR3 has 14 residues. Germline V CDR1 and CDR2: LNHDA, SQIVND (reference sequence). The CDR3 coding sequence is TGTGCCAGCCTAAGAGGGGGCGAAGGTGGAGGCTACACCTTC. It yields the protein CASLRGGEGGGYTF.

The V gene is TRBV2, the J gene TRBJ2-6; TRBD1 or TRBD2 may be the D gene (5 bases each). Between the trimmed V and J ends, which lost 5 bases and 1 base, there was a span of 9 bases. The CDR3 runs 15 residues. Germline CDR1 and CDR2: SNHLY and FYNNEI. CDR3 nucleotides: TGTGCCAGCAGTCGGGACGGATCTGGGGCCAACGTCCTGACTTTC. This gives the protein CASSRDGSGANVLTF. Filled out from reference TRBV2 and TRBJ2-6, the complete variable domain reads EPEVTQTPSHQVTQMGQEVILRCVPISNHLYFYWYRQILGQKVEFLVSFYNNEISEKSEIFDDQFSVERPDGSNFTLKIRSTKLEDSAMYFCASSRDGSGANVLTFGAGSRLTVL.

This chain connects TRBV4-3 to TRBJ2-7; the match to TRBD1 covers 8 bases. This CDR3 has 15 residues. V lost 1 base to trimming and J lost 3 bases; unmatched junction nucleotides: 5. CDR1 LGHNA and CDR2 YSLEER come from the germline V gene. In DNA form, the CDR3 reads TGCGCCAGCAGCCAAGGAAGAGGACAGGGCTACGAGCAGTACTTC. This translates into CASSQGRGQGYEQYF.

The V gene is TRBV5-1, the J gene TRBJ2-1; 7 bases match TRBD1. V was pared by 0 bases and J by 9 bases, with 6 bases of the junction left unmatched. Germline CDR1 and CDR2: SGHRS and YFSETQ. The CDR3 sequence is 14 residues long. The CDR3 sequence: CASSLGQGFSEQFF. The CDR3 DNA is TGCGCCAGCAGCTTGGGACAGGGTTTTTCTGAGCAGTTCTTC. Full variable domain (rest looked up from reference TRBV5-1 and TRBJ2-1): KAGVTQTPRYLIKTRGQQVTLSCSPISGHRSVSWYQQTPGQGLQFLFEYFSETQRNKGNFPGRFSGRQFSNSRSEMNVSTLELGDSALYLCASSLGQGFSEQFFGPGTRLTVL.

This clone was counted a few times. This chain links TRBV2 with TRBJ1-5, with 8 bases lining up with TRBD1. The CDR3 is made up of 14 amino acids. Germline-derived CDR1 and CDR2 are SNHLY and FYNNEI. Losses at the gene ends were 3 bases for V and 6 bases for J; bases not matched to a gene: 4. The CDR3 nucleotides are TGTGCCAGCAGTGATCGACAGGGGCGTCAGCCCCAGCATTTT. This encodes CASSDRQGRQPQHF.